Listed below are T cell receptor beta chains from one sample, sequenced in a study of neurological immune-mediated disorders. TCRdb processed the 5' RACE reads anew with MiXCR; each CDR3 protein has one entry. The table records approximately 52,000 distinct CDR3 sequences, 3% to 4% of them present only once. The sequenced material came from PBMCs. These receptors came from a middle-aged man with multiple sclerosis. CDR3s include the opening cysteine and the closing phenylalanine or tryptophan. D genes are given only for firm matches. For some rows the clone size is stated as once, few or many, or as a class when expanded; others skip it.

j_gene	abundance	v_gene	d_gene	CDR3nt	CDR3aa
TRBJ1-1	many	TRBV4-2	.	TGTGCCAGCAGCCAAACGACAGGAGTGAACACTGAAGCTTTCTTT	CASSQTTGVNTEAFF
TRBJ2-4	many	TRBV5-5	TRBD1	TGTGCCAGCAGCTTGGGACAGGGTGGAGGCATTCAGTACTTC	CASSLGQGGGIQYF
TRBJ2-3	many	TRBV20-1	.	TGCAGTGCTCCCCCCAGGGCGGATACGCAGTATTTT	CSAPPRADTQYF
TRBJ2-5	many	TRBV30	.	TGTGCCTGGAATAGGGGGGCAAGAGGAGAGACCCAGTACTTC	CAWNRGARGETQYF
TRBJ1-5	many	TRBV20-1	.	TGCAGTGCTAGAGACACTGCGGGTGGGGGGTACAGTAGCAATCAGCCCCAGCATTTT	CSARDTAGGGYSSNQPQHF
TRBJ1-1	many	TRBV29-1	TRBD1	TGCAGCGTGGAGCTCCTGACAGGGGGCGCAGGAAACACTGAAGCTTTCTTT	CSVELLTGGAGNTEAFF
TRBJ2-2	many	TRBV12-5	TRBD2	TGTGCTAGTGGGCCTGGGACTACCTCGGGGGTGTTTTTT	CASGPGTTSGVFF
TRBJ2-4	many	TRBV29-1	TRBD2	TGCAGCGTTGAGGGTGAGACTAGCGGGGCGCCGTGGAACATTCAGTACTTC	CSVEGETSGAPWNIQYF
TRBJ2-2	many	TRBV7-9	.	TGTGCCAGCAGCGAACAGATGGGGGAGGACACCGGGGAGCTGTTTTTT	CASSEQMGEDTGELFF
TRBJ2-7	many	TRBV20-1	TRBD1	TGCAGTGCTCCCCGACAGGGAGTCTACGAGCAGTACTTC	CSAPRQGVYEQYF
TRBJ2-7	many	TRBV21-1	.	TGTGCCAGCAGCAAGCCTTGTGACAGGGTCTACGAGCAGTACTTC	CASSKPCDRVYEQYF
TRBJ1-3	many	TRBV4-1	.	TGCGCCAGCAGCCATACGACAGGAGTTACTGGAAACACCATATATTTT	CASSHTTGVTGNTIYF
TRBJ2-5	many	TRBV18	.	TGTGCCAGCTCACCACCGGGGGATGGAGAGACCCAGTACTTC	CASSPPGDGETQYF
TRBJ1-2	many	TRBV3-1	.	TGTGCCAGCAGCCAAGATGTCGGCAGAAGCTATGGCTACACCTTC	CASSQDVGRSYGYTF
TRBJ1-1	many	TRBV24-1	.	TGTGCCACCAGTGATTTGTGGGGGACTGAAGCTTTCTTT	CATSDLWGTEAFF
TRBJ2-1	many	TRBV7-2	TRBD1	TGTGCCAGCAGCTCCTATCCCCGAAAGGGACAGGGGACTGAGCAGTTCTTC	CASSSYPRKGQGTEQFF
TRBJ2-5	many	TRBV20-1	.	TGCAGTGCGTCCCGACGGCTGGAGACCCAGTACTTC	CSASRRLETQYF
TRBJ2-3	many	TRBV20-1	TRBD1	TGCAGTGCGACACAGGGGGTGAAAGATACGCAGTATTTT	CSATQGVKDTQYF
TRBJ1-5	many	TRBV3-1	.	TGTGCCAGCAGCCAAGCATCAGACGTTAGCAATCAGCCCCAGCATTTT	CASSQASDVSNQPQHF
TRBJ1-5	few	TRBV5-1	.	TGCGCCAGCAGCTTGGGGTATGGTAGGGGCAATCAGCCCCAGCATTTT	CASSLGYGRGNQPQHF
TRBJ2-7	many	TRBV3-1	TRBD1	TGTGCCAGCAGCCAAGATTACCCAGGACAGGGTAGCCACGAGCAGTACTTC	CASSQDYPGQGSHEQYF
TRBJ2-1	many	TRBV5-1	TRBD1	TGCGCCAGCAGCTTGGAAATCCGACAGGGGGGTTACAATGAGCAGTTCTTC	CASSLEIRQGGYNEQFF
TRBJ2-3	.	TRBV5-6	.	TGTGCCAGCAGGAATAGCCCCAGCACAGATACGCAGTATTTT	CASRNSPSTDTQYF
TRBJ1-2	many	TRBV14	.	TGTGCCAGCAGCCAAGATTTTCAGGAGCGGAATGGCTACACCTTC	CASSQDFQERNGYTF
TRBJ2-5	many	TRBV12-3/TRBV12-4	.	TGTGCCAGCAGTCCCGGAGAGACCCAGTACTTC	CASSPGETQYF
TRBJ2-5	many	TRBV5-1	.	TGCGCCAGCAGCTTGGGGATCAGTCGCGTTGAGAAGACCCAGTACTTC	CASSLGISRVEKTQYF
TRBJ1-5	many	TRBV7-2	TRBD1	TGTGCCAGCAGCCCCAGGACAGGGGGCGATCAGCCCCAGAATTTT	CASSPRTGGDQPQNF
TRBJ2-3	many	TRBV7-9	TRBD2	TGTGCCAGCAGCTCTAGCGGGGCGACAGATACGCAGTATTTT	CASSSSGATDTQYF
TRBJ2-2	many	TRBV6-6	.	TGTGCCAGCAGTGGCAGCCACACCGGGGAGCTGTTTTTT	CASSGSHTGELFF
TRBJ2-7	many	TRBV7-2	.	TGTGCCAGCAGCTTAGTGGGGGCCTACGAGCAGTACTTC	CASSLVGAYEQYF
TRBJ2-7	many	TRBV7-6	.	TGTGCCAGCAGCAATGGGGACAACTACGAGCAGTACTTC	CASSNGDNYEQYF
TRBJ2-4	many	TRBV12-3/TRBV12-4	TRBD1	TGTGCCAGCAGTCGACAGGGAGCAAACATTCAGTACTTC	CASSRQGANIQYF
TRBJ2-2	.	TRBV19	TRBD1	TGTGCCAGTCACGCGACAGGGGCCCGAATCGCCGGGGAGCTGTTTTTT	CASHATGARIAGELFF
TRBJ1-3	many	TRBV3-1	TRBD1	TGTGCCAGCAGCCTTGGACAGGGAGGAAACACCATATATTTT	CASSLGQGGNTIYF
TRBJ2-3	many	TRBV9	TRBD2	TGTGCCAGCAGCGTAGGATCGGCTAGCGGAGAGACAGATACGCAGTATTTT	CASSVGSASGETDTQYF
TRBJ2-7	many	TRBV12-3/TRBV12-4	TRBD2	TGTGCCAGCAGTATCGAGCGGGGGAGCTCCTACGAGCAGTACTTC	CASSIERGSSYEQYF
TRBJ2-5	many	TRBV20-1	TRBD1	TGCAGTGCAGGACAACCGGGACAGGAGAAGGAAGGGACCCAGTACTTC	CSAGQPGQEKEGTQYF
TRBJ2-7	many	TRBV7-2	TRBD1	TGTGCCAGCAGCCCATCACACGGACAGGGCGTTCAGTACGAGCAGTACTTC	CASSPSHGQGVQYEQYF
TRBJ2-7	many	TRBV5-6	.	TGTGCCAGCAGCTTGCCTGACTCCTACGAGCAGTACTTC	CASSLPDSYEQYF
TRBJ1-5	.	TRBV7-9	TRBD1	TGTGCCAGCAGCCAAACAGGGGGCGGCAATCAGCCCCAGAATTTT	CASSQTGGGNQPQNF
TRBJ2-1	many	TRBV7-2	TRBD1	TGTGCCAGCAGCGCCCGACAGGGGTCCTACAATGAGCAGTTCTTC	CASSARQGSYNEQFF
TRBJ2-3	many	TRBV20-1	.	TGCAGTGCAAGGGAAGCTCGAGGGGCAGGTACAGATACGCAGTATTTT	CSAREARGAGTDTQYF
TRBJ1-6	many	TRBV14	TRBD1	TGTGCCAGCAGCCCTCGGACAGGGTATAATTCACCCCTCCACTTT	CASSPRTGYNSPLHF
TRBJ1-6	.	TRBV20-1	.	TGCAGTGCTAGAGATTCATGGACCACCGCCGGTTCCCCCCTCCACTTT	CSARDSWTTAGSPLHF